Sequencing of this T cell receptor beta chain was carried out in a study of T cells after posttransplantation cyclophosphamide. Treatment was busulfan-fludarabine conditioning, a marrow graft, and cyclophosphamide on days +3 and +4. General study points: Recipient CMV seropositivity and CMV reactivation strongly tracked TRB clonality. Skin or GI-infiltrating T cells shared few TRB sequences with blood. Later post-transplant blood repertoires were often dominated by donor CD8+ memory clones.

Assay used: immunoSEQ multiplex PCR; TCRdb lists only in-frame clones, some missing. The data hold some 10,000 clones, with more than 80% observed a single time. This clone was seen only a few times. What it recognizes is unknown. Trimming stripped 6 bases from V and 8 bases from J, with 13 bases between. The CDR3 runs to 12 residues. The germline V gene has CDR1 MNHNS and CDR2 SASEGT. This TCR came from a female patient aged 50-59 years who received an allogeneic stem cell transplant from a related donor, was CMV-positive, and had no GVHD. Certain T cells may be donor cells from the graft. Here the sequenced sample was PBMCs, taken after allogeneic stem cell transplant with posttransplant cyclophosphamide. The rearrangement uses TRBV6-1 and TRBJ1-2; possibly TRBD1 for D (5 bases). CDR3 loop: CASSVDKWGYTF. The CDR3 DNA reads as TGTGCCAGCAGCGTGGACAAGTGGGGCTACACCTTC.